This is a list of T cell receptor beta chains from one sample in a study of blood T cells in healthy people across ages. TCRdb recomputed calls from the 5' RACE reads with MiXCR, one row per CDR3 protein. The sample yields around 580,000 distinct CDR3 sequences, around 48% seen once. The sample taken for sequencing was blood. These receptors were taken from an elderly man in good health. The CDR3 runs from the conserved cysteine through the conserved F or W. D genes are given only for firm matches. Expanded clones get a size class; other rows say once, few or many, or leave the size out.

abundance	v_gene	d_gene	len	j_gene	CDR3aa	CDR3nt
-	TRBV7-3	-	17	TRBJ2-3	CASSLTPSASGADTQYF	TGTGCCAGCAGCTTAACGCCTAGCGCTTCTGGGGCAGATACGCAGTATTTT
-	TRBV7-3	TRBD2	18	TRBJ2-3	CASSLTRTSGGNPDMQYF	TGTGCCAGCAGCTTAACGCGCACTAGCGGGGGGAATCCAGATATGCAGTATTTT
-	TRBV28	-	14	TRBJ1-5	CASSFPLSHQPQHF	TGTGCCAGCAGTTTCCCCCTTTCGCATCAGCCCCAGCATTTT
-	TRBV10-3	-	14	TRBJ1-1	CAISLGQVNTEAFF	TGTGCCATCAGTCTTGGGCAGGTGAACACTGAAGCTTTCTTT
-	TRBV12-3/TRBV12-4	-	15	TRBJ1-6	CASSFTAIFGSPLHF	TGTGCCAGCAGTTTTACTGCTATTTTCGGGTCACCCCTCCACTTT
-	TRBV29-1	-	13	TRBJ2-7	CSATLLGSYEQYF	TGCAGCGCTACCCTGCTAGGGTCCTACGAGCAGTACTTC
-	TRBV3-1	-	14	TRBJ2-3	CASSNTGGTDTQYF	TGTGCCAGCAGCAATACGGGGGGCACAGATACGCAGTATTTT
-	TRBV12-3/TRBV12-4	-	15	TRBJ2-3	CASSVIGGQRDTQYF	TGTGCCAGCAGCGTAATCGGTGGGCAACGGGATACGCAGTATTTT
-	TRBV27	-	16	TRBJ2-6	CASSSPVTAGANVLTF	TGTGCCAGCAGTAGTCCGGTAACAGCTGGGGCCAACGTCCTGACTTTC
few	TRBV4-1	TRBD2	17	TRBJ2-5	CASSQVLAGDRQETQYF	TGCGCCAGCAGCCAAGTACTAGCGGGGGATCGACAAGAGACCCAGTACTTC
few	TRBV20-1	TRBD2	14	TRBJ2-7	CSARLAGGPYEQYF	TGCAGTGCCAGACTAGCGGGAGGGCCCTACGAGCAGTACTTC
-	TRBV12-3/TRBV12-4	-	13	TRBJ1-6	CASSFTGKKTLHF	TGTGCCAGCAGTTTTACAGGGAAAAAGACCCTCCACTTT
-	TRBV6-5	TRBD1	16	TRBJ2-3	CASRPSGTGSPDTQYF	TGTGCCAGCAGACCCTCCGGGACAGGGAGCCCAGATACGCAGTATTTT
-	TRBV4-1	TRBD2	16	TRBJ2-2	CASSQTTSGYPGELFF	TGCGCCAGCAGCCAAACGACTAGCGGCTACCCCGGGGAGCTGTTTTTT
-	TRBV20-1	TRBD2	18	TRBJ2-3	CSAHGLGIAGAHIDTQYF	TGCAGTGCTCATGGTCTTGGTATAGCGGGGGCCCACATTGATACGCAGTATTTT
-	TRBV20-1	TRBD1	15	TRBJ1-5	CSARVQDGTGVTQHF	TGCAGTGCTAGAGTGCAGGACGGGACAGGGGTTACCCAGCATTTT
-	TRBV7-9	-	14	TRBJ1-6	CASSEDRAAPPLHF	TGTGCCAGCAGCGAAGATCGGGCGGCGCCACCCCTCCACTTT
few	TRBV7-2	-	14	TRBJ2-7	CASSLGQTDYEQYF	TGTGCCAGCAGCTTAGGTCAGACTGATTACGAGCAGTACTTC
few	TRBV3-1	-	15	TRBJ2-5	CASSQDLGGAETQYF	TGTGCCAGCAGCCAAGATCTGGGGGGCGCAGAGACCCAGTACTTC
-	TRBV28	-	14	TRBJ1-1	CASTLGRSNTEAFF	TGTGCCAGCACCCTCGGCAGATCGAACACTGAAGCTTTCTTT
few	TRBV29-1	TRBD2	17	TRBJ2-1	CSVEPRLGLAGDNEQFF	TGCAGCGTTGAACCACGGTTAGGACTAGCGGGGGACAATGAGCAGTTCTTC
-	TRBV20-1	TRBD1	15	TRBJ2-1	CSARPGYGDRGFQFF	TGCAGTGCTAGACCAGGATATGGGGACAGGGGTTTTCAGTTCTTC
-	TRBV2	TRBD1	15	TRBJ1-5	CASSFSGQGSQPQHF	TGTGCCAGCAGTTTTTCAGGACAGGGCTCTCAGCCCCAGCATTTT
-	TRBV7-2	-	14	TRBJ1-6	CASRIAGDNSPLHF	TGTGCCAGCAGGATTGCGGGGGATAATTCACCCCTCCACTTT
few	TRBV20-1	TRBD2	13	TRBJ2-3	CSARLASTDTQYF	TGCAGTGCGAGACTAGCAAGCACAGATACGCAGTATTTT
-	TRBV20-1	TRBD2	17	TRBJ2-6	CSARKLAGVSGANVLTF	TGCAGTGCTAGAAAGCTAGCGGGAGTCTCCGGGGCCAACGTCCTGACTTTC
once	TRBV3-1	-	14	TRBJ2-5	CASSRRTVQETQYF	TGTGCCAGCAGCCGGAGGACAGTACAAGAGACCCAGTACTTC
many	TRBV6-5	-	12	TRBJ1-2	CASSSINYGYTF	TGTGCCAGCAGTTCCATTAACTATGGCTACACCTTC